This entry lists 4 T cell receptor beta chains sequenced from one sample in a study of STAT3 mutations in large granular lymphocyte leukemia. Study findings and constraints: At least one immunodominant TCR beta clonotype appeared in every T-cell large granular lymphocyte leukemia patient.

TCRdb's table, derived via immunoSEQ multiplex PCR, lists solely in-frame clones and lacks some. Of approximately 8,000 clones in the sample, 91% were seen once. Their cognate antigens are unknown. The sample consisted of peripheral blood mononuclear cells. These receptors came from a man aged 45-65 years with T-cell large granular lymphocyte leukemia. Some clones in this sample may be carry-over from other donors' samples.

The chain uses TRBV5-1 and TRBJ2-5; 9 positions agree with TRBD2. The CDR3 loop spans 16 amino acids. Germline-derived CDR1 and CDR2 are SGHRS and YFSETQ. J was trimmed by 5 bases and V by 0 bases; bases with no gene match: 8. CDR3 sequence: CASSLADRGRAETQYF. The CDR3 nucleotides are TGCGCCAGCAGCTTGGCCGATCGCGGGAGGGCGGAGACCCAGTACTTC. Complete variable domain (other parts from reference TRBV5-1 and TRBJ2-5): KAGVTQTPRYLIKTRGQQVTLSCSPISGHRSVSWYQQTPGQGLQFLFEYFSETQRNKGNFPGRFSGRQFSNSRSEMNVSTLELGDSALYLCASSLADRGRAETQYFGPGTRLLVL.

The gene calls are TRBV25-1 and TRBJ1-2; TRBD1 matches 10 bases. Germline V lookup: CDR1 MGHDK, CDR2 SYGVNS. This CDR3 spans 14 amino acids. The V segment lost 3 bases and the J segment 8 bases; nucleotides outside the gene matches: 6. This CDR3 is CASSDWDRGGGYTF. CDR3 bases: TGTGCCAGCAGTGACTGGGACAGGGGTGGCGGCTACACCTTC.

With respect to this clone: In the same sample, other DNA sequences code for this CDR3. The chain links TRBV29-1 to TRBJ1-1; 9 nucleotides match TRBD1. V shed 6 bases and J 1 base; nucleotides not matched to a gene: 0. The CDR3 extends over 12 amino acids. Germline loops: CDR1 SQVTM, CDR2 ANQGSEA. The CDR3 nucleotides read TGCAGCGTGGGACAGGGGAACACTGAAGCTTTCTTT. It specifies CSVGQGNTEAFF.

V usage is TRBV7-2 and J usage is TRBJ2-7; D perhaps matches TRBD2 (6 bases). The CDR3 is 14 amino acids. Germline CDR1 SGHTA, CDR2 FQGNSA. Trimming removed 4 bases at V and 4 bases at J, with 14 bases between. CDR3 loop: CASSSTSWRYEQYF. CDR3 DNA sequence: TGTGCCAGCAGCTCGACTAGTTGGAGGTACGAGCAGTACTTC.